This record covers a single T cell receptor beta chain. The antigen remains undetermined. The source of the sample is a study of T cell responses to AZD1222 COVID-19 vaccine. Study-wide results and limits: Along spike, vaccine-associated CD4 TCRs were found throughout, with dominance at 160-218 and 743-854. The peak T cell response came first, and repertoires were sampled only after it. Clonal diversity was possibly underestimated, and the donors were mostly white British, with more females.

CDR3 length equals 14 residues. TCRdb keeps only in-frame clones here, not all; method: immunoSEQ multiplex PCR. This sample yields 120,000 or so clones, of which around 89% are seen a single time; 11% belongs to the top ten. The source is an adult in good health. V usage is TRBV21-1 and J usage is TRBJ1-3; the DNA was not compared with TRBD1, the D call given in the table. TRBV21-1 is termed a pseudogene. The specimen was peripheral blood, collected on day 0 of MenACWY control vaccination. For the CDR3, the DNA is TGTGCCAGCAGCAAAACAAACTCTGGAAACACCATATATTTT. Protein product: CASSKTNSGNTIYF.